This T cell receptor beta chain emerged from a study of T cell repertoires in cytomegalovirus infection. In its sample, this clonotype was seen many times. Its target is unknown. Germline CDR1 is SGHTA and CDR2 is FQGNSA. CDR3 length equals 14 residues. V gave up 5 bases and J gave up 5 bases; unmatched junction bases: 2. TCRdb reprocessed the reads with MiXCR, giving one entry per CDR3 protein. This sample has approximately 600,000 distinct CDR3 sequences; roughly 43% occur once, and the top ten carry 48%. This TCR was sampled from a human donor in good health (CMV status not recorded). Some clones in this sample may be carry-over from other donors' samples. The specimen was cultured PBMCs, collected from culture after CMV antigen stimulation. The chain carries TRBV7-2 and TRBJ1-5, with 11 bases aligning to TRBD1. CDR3 coding DNA: TGTGCCAGCAGCACGGGACAGGGGGATCAGCCCCAGCATTTT. Encoded protein: CASSTGQGDQPQHF.